This TCR beta chain came from a study of T cell responses to AZD1222 COVID-19 vaccine. Study summary: Second doses were pooled across both intervals (about 4 or about 12 weeks).

Study conclusions and caveats: Regions left unmutated in variants are reportedly the target of nearly half of spike-specific TCRs. No day 14 peak samples; only post-peak repertoires were characterized. Donors in the cohort were predominantly white British and more often female, and clonal diversity was possibly underestimated.

This clone was recorded once. Its antigen is as yet unknown. Germline CDR1 MNHEY, CDR2 SVGEGT. This CDR3 comprises 16 residues. V was clipped by 0 bases and J by 7 bases, with 18 bases between them. Libraries were prepared by immunoSEQ multiplex PCR; TCRdb keeps only in-frame clonotypes and omits some of them. The sample holds over 90,000 clones, approximately 86% seen once. The origin of this receptor is an adult in good health. The sample was peripheral blood, taken on day 0 of AZD1222 vaccination. The chain recombines TRBV6-2 or TRBV6-3 with TRBJ1-2, with D unresolved. CDR3 sequence reads: CASSYSLLSGSSGYTF. In DNA form, the CDR3 reads TGTGCCAGCAGTTACTCCCTCCTCTCAGGATCGAGTGGCTACACCTTC.